Listed below are T cell receptor beta chains from one sample, sequenced in a study of blood T cell repertoires in COVID-19. Assay: immunoSEQ multiplex PCR; the TCRdb copy retains only in-frame clones and omits some. The data hold fewer than 350,000 clones, with about nine tenths observed a single time. The sequenced sample was PBMCs or T cells enriched from blood (not recorded which). The receptors here all came from a woman aged 35 to 49 with acute COVID-19. Both conserved end residues are part of each CDR3. The order of the fields is CDR3 protein, CDR3 DNA, J gene, V gene, D gene, clone size. The D gene is left open where the match is weak. Not all rows give a size; the values are once, few, many and, for expanded clones, a class.

CASSPRQGQANEKLFF TGTGCCAGCTCACCGCGCCAGGGGCAGGCTAATGAAAAACTGTTTTTT TRBJ1-4 TRBV18 NA NA
CASSTNPGSTDTQYF TGTGCCAGCAGTACCAATCCCGGGAGCACAGATACGCAGTATTTT TRBJ2-3 TRBV7-2 NA NA
CASRPPGQGARGYTF TGTGCCAGCAGACCGCCGGGACAGGGGGCGAGGGGCTACACCTTC TRBJ1-2 TRBV6-5 TRBD1 NA
CSATGTYNEQFF TGCAGCGCAACGGGAACCTACAATGAGCAGTTCTTC TRBJ2-1 TRBV29-1 NA NA
CASGLRLAGGGYGYEQYF TGTGCTAGTGGTCTCCGACTAGCGGGAGGGGGTTACGGCTACGAGCAGTACTTC TRBJ2-7 TRBV12-5 TRBD2 NA
CASSRGTGTSYEQYF TGTGCCAGCAGCCGCGGGACAGGGACCTCCTACGAGCAGTACTTC TRBJ2-7 TRBV3-1/TRBV3-2 TRBD1 once
CSVARGGDYGYTF TGCAGCGTAGCTAGGGGGGGCGACTATGGCTACACCTTC TRBJ1-2 TRBV29-1 NA NA
CASSFSTGFGYTF TGTGCCAGCAGTTTTTCCACAGGATTTGGCTACACCTTC TRBJ1-2 TRBV28 NA once
CSVGTGSARGYTF TGCAGCGTTGGTACAGGGAGCGCCAGGGGCTACACCTTC TRBJ1-2 TRBV29-1 NA NA
CASSLDRVKYSPLHF TGTGCCAGCAGTCTGGACAGGGTAAAATATTCACCCCTCCACTTT TRBJ1-6 TRBV27 TRBD1 NA
CASSDLRQGVSGNTIYF TGTGCCAGTAGTGACCTCCGACAGGGGGTCTCCGGAAACACCATATATTTT TRBJ1-3 TRBV19 TRBD1 NA
CASSPIRGQGSANTEAFF TGTGCCAGCTCACCAATAAGAGGACAGGGGAGTGCGAACACTGAAGCTTTCTTT TRBJ1-1 TRBV18 TRBD1 NA
CASKNLGQGPGGGEAFF TGTGCCAGCAAGAATCTAGGACAGGGGCCCGGAGGGGGTGAAGCTTTCTTT TRBJ1-1 TRBV5-4 TRBD1 NA
CASSLGSAGGYTF TGCGCCAGCAGCTTGGGCAGCGCCGGGGGCTACACCTTC TRBJ1-2 TRBV5-1 NA NA
CASSLDRGYGYTF TGTGCCAGCAGTCTGGACAGGGGCTATGGCTACACCTTC TRBJ1-2 TRBV28 TRBD1 NA
CASDPGTSGGPTNTGELFF TGTGCCAGCGACCCGGGGACTAGCGGGGGCCCCACGAACACCGGGGAGCTGTTTTTT TRBJ2-2 TRBV19 TRBD2 NA
CASGFPGHLENTEAFF TGTGCTAGTGGTTTTCCCGGACACTTAGAGAACACTGAAGCTTTCTTT TRBJ1-1 TRBV12-5 NA NA
CASLGSDYEQYF TGTGCCAGCCTCGGGAGTGACTACGAGCAGTACTTC TRBJ2-7 TRBV28 NA NA
CASSRTGPRSPLHF TGTGCCAGCAGCCGAACAGGGCCGAGGTCACCCCTCCACTTT TRBJ1-6 TRBV3-1/TRBV3-2 NA NA
CASKVGRGTEAFF TGTGCCTCCAAGGTGGGGAGGGGCACTGAAGCTTTCTTT TRBJ1-1 TRBV2 NA NA
CASNRRDSPLHF TGTGCCAGCAACAGGAGAGATTCACCCCTCCACTTT TRBJ1-6 TRBV6-5 NA NA
CASSPSGLAGSNTGELFF TGCGCCAGCAGTCCCAGCGGACTAGCGGGGTCGAACACCGGGGAGCTGTTTTTT TRBJ2-2 TRBV4-1 TRBD2 NA
CASSSDSQGLRINQPQHF TGTGCCAGCAGCTCCGATTCTCAGGGACTCCGGATCAATCAGCCCCAGCATTTT TRBJ1-5 TRBV5-8 NA NA
CAWSVQGGYGYTF TGTGCCTGGAGTGTACAAGGGGGCTATGGCTACACCTTC TRBJ1-2 TRBV30 NA once
CASSLGQGSSYGYTF TGTGCCAGCAGCTTAGGGCAGGGCTCCTCTTATGGCTACACCTTC TRBJ1-2 TRBV7-2 NA NA
CASKPGLMNTEAFF TGTGCCAGCAAGCCAGGGCTTATGAACACTGAAGCTTTCTTT TRBJ1-1 TRBV9 NA NA
CSASNRMNTEAFF TGCAGTGCTAGTAACAGGATGAACACTGAAGCTTTCTTT TRBJ1-1 TRBV20-1 NA NA
CASSLYQEGEAFF TGCGCCAGCAGTCTATATCAGGAAGGTGAAGCTTTCTTT TRBJ1-1 TRBV4-3 NA NA
CASSSRGQGTPYGYTF TGTGCCAGCAGTTCCCGTGGACAGGGAACCCCCTATGGCTACACCTTC TRBJ1-2 TRBV28 TRBD1 NA
CASSSSSLVAGANVLTF TGTGCCAGCAGCTCCTCCTCCCTCGTCGCTGGGGCCAACGTCCTGACTTTC TRBJ2-6 TRBV7-2 NA NA
CVSTVGTTSYNEQFF TGCGTCAGCACGGTAGGGACTACCTCCTACAATGAGCAGTTCTTC TRBJ2-1 TRBV5-1 TRBD2 once
CASSPGRGNGYTF TGTGCCAGCTCACCCGGGAGGGGGAATGGCTACACCTTC TRBJ1-2 TRBV18 NA NA
CASSYFRDTGYTF TGTGCCAGCAGCTACTTCCGGGACACTGGCTACACCTTC TRBJ1-2 TRBV7-2 NA NA
CASSQSRLGAGIYNEQFF TGCGCCAGCAGCCAGAGCCGGTTGGGGGCAGGGATTTACAATGAGCAGTTCTTC TRBJ2-1 TRBV4-1 NA NA
CASSFSGSTDTQYF TGTGCCAGCAGCTTCTCCGGGAGCACAGATACGCAGTATTTT TRBJ2-3 TRBV7-3 NA NA
CASSPLAGENYGYTF TGCGCCAGCAGCCCACTGGCAGGGGAAAACTATGGCTACACCTTC TRBJ1-2 TRBV4-1 NA NA
CASRGSAGVSNTEAFF TGTGCCAGTAGGGGGTCGGCAGGGGTATCGAACACTGAAGCTTTCTTT TRBJ1-1 TRBV19 NA NA
CASSLGQGGAFF TGTGCCAGCAGCTTGGGACAGGGAGGAGCTTTCTTT TRBJ1-1 TRBV7-3 TRBD1 NA
CASSQAGTGGPYEQYF TGTGCCAGCAGCCAAGCCGGGACAGGGGGGCCCTACGAGCAGTACTTC TRBJ2-7 TRBV3-1/TRBV3-2 TRBD1 NA
CASSPSTDYNEQFF TGTGCCAGCAGCCCCTCCACAGATTACAATGAGCAGTTCTTC TRBJ2-1 TRBV14 NA NA
CATSDHYEQYF TGTGCCACCAGTGATCATTACGAGCAGTACTTC TRBJ2-7 TRBV24-1 NA NA
CASSQEGRGAATGELFF TGTGCCAGCAGCCAAGAAGGGCGGGGGGCGGCCACCGGGGAGCTGTTTTTT TRBJ2-2 TRBV3-1/TRBV3-2 TRBD2 NA
CASSQGPSSGANVLTF TGCGCCAGCAGCCAAGGGCCAAGCTCTGGGGCCAACGTCCTGACTTTC TRBJ2-6 TRBV4-3 NA NA
CASSENSQENEQFF TGTGCCAGCAGTGAAAACTCACAGGAGAATGAGCAGTTCTTC TRBJ2-1 TRBV6-1 NA NA
CASSSGTASSYEQYF TGCGCCAGCAGCTCCGGGACTGCCAGCTCCTACGAGCAGTACTTC TRBJ2-7 TRBV5-1 NA NA
CASSVGAGGPQETQYF TGTGCCAGCAGCGTAGGGGCGGGAGGGCCCCAAGAGACCCAGTACTTC TRBJ2-5 TRBV9 TRBD2 NA
CATSPSGGQGEGYTF TGTGCCACCAGCCCCTCGGGGGGGCAAGGAGAAGGCTACACCTTC TRBJ1-2 TRBV15 NA NA
CASSTSPGLALDTQYF TGTGCCAGTAGTACTTCACCGGGACTAGCGTTAGATACGCAGTATTTT TRBJ2-3 TRBV19 TRBD2 NA
CASSLVEGAASNEKLFF TGTGCCAGCAGCTTAGTCGAGGGGGCGGCCTCTAATGAAAAACTGTTTTTT TRBJ1-4 TRBV7-9 TRBD1 NA